A selection of T cell receptor beta chains follows, all from one sample in a study of control samples from healthy donors and cancer patients. Assay: immunoSEQ multiplex PCR; the TCRdb copy retains only in-frame clones and omits some. Of roughly 99,000 clones in the sample, roughly 82% were seen once. The specimen sequenced was blood. The receptor source for this set is a man aged 60 to 69 in good health. CDR3s leave out the opening cysteine and the closing phenylalanine or tryptophan. The D gene is left open where the match is weak.

j_call: TRBJ1-5; v_call: TRBV28; d_call: TRBD1; cdr3_aa: ASSGQVQPQH
j_call: TRBJ2-7; v_call: TRBV10-3; d_call: TRBD1; cdr3_aa: AISERDRDYEQY
j_call: TRBJ2-7; v_call: TRBV24-1; d_call: -; cdr3_aa: ATSEGGQSPYEQY
j_call: TRBJ1-4; v_call: TRBV7-9; d_call: TRBD1; cdr3_aa: ASSFNVGQGAGEKLF
j_call: TRBJ2-1; v_call: TRBV27; d_call: -; cdr3_aa: ASSPVLRYNEQF
j_call: TRBJ2-2; v_call: TRBV5-6; d_call: -; cdr3_aa: ASSFGTGIAGELF
j_call: TRBJ2-3; v_call: TRBV30; d_call: -; cdr3_aa: AWIRLGTDTQY
j_call: TRBJ2-3; v_call: TRBV2; d_call: TRBD2; cdr3_aa: ASSLRGGTDTQY
j_call: TRBJ2-7; v_call: TRBV7-9; d_call: TRBD2; cdr3_aa: ASSSTSGGFSAYEQY
j_call: TRBJ2-3; v_call: TRBV12-5; d_call: TRBD2; cdr3_aa: ASGLSFAAGGEDTQY
j_call: TRBJ2-1; v_call: TRBV11-2; d_call: -; cdr3_aa: ASSPQLDEQF
j_call: TRBJ1-6; v_call: TRBV4-1; d_call: -; cdr3_aa: ASSQFENDNSPLH
j_call: TRBJ2-7; v_call: TRBV15; d_call: TRBD2; cdr3_aa: ATSRDQFSRGRTSGRSYEQY
j_call: TRBJ2-1; v_call: TRBV6-6; d_call: -; cdr3_aa: ASSQLVGGEQF
j_call: TRBJ2-3; v_call: TRBV5-1; d_call: -; cdr3_aa: ASSLRDTQY
j_call: TRBJ1-2; v_call: TRBV5-1; d_call: -; cdr3_aa: ASSPKGDYGYT
j_call: TRBJ2-5; v_call: TRBV10-3; d_call: -; cdr3_aa: AISESRETQY
j_call: TRBJ2-7; v_call: TRBV28; d_call: -; cdr3_aa: ASSFEWEQY
j_call: TRBJ1-3; v_call: TRBV19; d_call: -; cdr3_aa: ASSRPGPGNTIY
j_call: TRBJ2-5; v_call: TRBV5-1; d_call: -; cdr3_aa: ASSLNPQGFGETQY
j_call: TRBJ2-4; v_call: TRBV24-1; d_call: -; cdr3_aa: ATSDSRTVGKNIQY
j_call: TRBJ1-1; v_call: TRBV9; d_call: -; cdr3_aa: ASSPAVEAF
j_call: TRBJ2-3; v_call: TRBV12-3/TRBV12-4; d_call: -; cdr3_aa: ASSLASTDTQY
j_call: TRBJ1-5; v_call: TRBV11-2; d_call: -; cdr3_aa: ASSPTFGGRNQPQH
j_call: TRBJ1-1; v_call: TRBV6-6; d_call: -; cdr3_aa: ASIQGLEAF
j_call: TRBJ1-1; v_call: TRBV7-3; d_call: TRBD1; cdr3_aa: ASSSTGGWNTEAF
j_call: TRBJ2-5; v_call: TRBV7-7; d_call: TRBD1; cdr3_aa: ASSTDRAKTQY
j_call: TRBJ2-5; v_call: TRBV27; d_call: -; cdr3_aa: ASRRAGTGETQY
j_call: TRBJ1-1; v_call: TRBV7-6; d_call: -; cdr3_aa: ASSYTPGGQLEAF
j_call: TRBJ1-6; v_call: TRBV30; d_call: TRBD1; cdr3_aa: AWSVSWTGGGSPLH
j_call: TRBJ2-7; v_call: TRBV7-9; d_call: TRBD1; cdr3_aa: ASSLGGWDRGRESYEQY
j_call: TRBJ2-5; v_call: TRBV7-6; d_call: TRBD1; cdr3_aa: ASSSNLAGGMGETQY
j_call: TRBJ1-2; v_call: TRBV10-3; d_call: -; cdr3_aa: AISDQYGYT
j_call: TRBJ2-7; v_call: TRBV30; d_call: -; cdr3_aa: AWSVRRGPYEQY
j_call: TRBJ2-2; v_call: TRBV2; d_call: -; cdr3_aa: ASSETPRGTGELF
j_call: TRBJ2-7; v_call: TRBV9; d_call: TRBD2; cdr3_aa: ASSVGSGSGAGRNEQY
j_call: TRBJ2-1; v_call: TRBV28; d_call: -; cdr3_aa: ASTRSLVGNEQF
j_call: TRBJ2-7; v_call: TRBV10-3; d_call: -; cdr3_aa: AISETVGGPYEQY
j_call: TRBJ1-2; v_call: TRBV3-1/TRBV3-2; d_call: TRBD1; cdr3_aa: ASSQGATDGYT
j_call: TRBJ1-5; v_call: TRBV5-1; d_call: -; cdr3_aa: ASSLDSNQPQH
j_call: TRBJ2-3; v_call: TRBV3-1/TRBV3-2; d_call: TRBD1; cdr3_aa: ASSLDRGRHTQY
j_call: TRBJ1-6; v_call: TRBV5-6; d_call: TRBD1; cdr3_aa: ASSLVGQGNSPLH
j_call: TRBJ2-1; v_call: TRBV4-2; d_call: -; cdr3_aa: ASSPRDFDNEQF
j_call: TRBJ2-7; v_call: TRBV4-1; d_call: -; cdr3_aa: ASSQNYEQY
j_call: TRBJ2-3; v_call: TRBV6-1; d_call: TRBD1; cdr3_aa: ASSELETGADTQY
j_call: TRBJ2-1; v_call: TRBV6-5; d_call: -; cdr3_aa: ASSQSGQGNEQF
j_call: TRBJ2-2; v_call: TRBV5-5; d_call: -; cdr3_aa: ASSATGLGGELF
j_call: TRBJ2-7; v_call: TRBV5-6; d_call: -; cdr3_aa: ASSDGGGSRIYEQY
j_call: TRBJ2-7; v_call: TRBV5-1; d_call: -; cdr3_aa: ASSPEQGHEQY
j_call: TRBJ2-4; v_call: TRBV29-1; d_call: -; cdr3_aa: SVGGGVGVDIQY
j_call: TRBJ1-5; v_call: TRBV10-3; d_call: -; cdr3_aa: AISESGGDQPQH
j_call: TRBJ2-7; v_call: TRBV4-1; d_call: -; cdr3_aa: ASSRLTGAHPITQY
j_call: TRBJ2-3; v_call: TRBV19; d_call: TRBD1; cdr3_aa: ASRDQGAGDTQY
j_call: TRBJ1-1; v_call: TRBV6-5; d_call: -; cdr3_aa: ASRGGGNTEAF
j_call: TRBJ1-5; v_call: TRBV6-6; d_call: -; cdr3_aa: ASSPDGPQH
j_call: TRBJ2-7; v_call: TRBV10-2; d_call: TRBD1; cdr3_aa: ASRPGTGGGEQY